This T cell receptor beta chain was identified during a study of vaccination and CD4 T cells after COVID-19. The wider study: Each post-COVID sample was drawn after diagnosis, and the median interval was approximately 100 days (range 35 to 161). At days 161 to 241 and at day 14 post-vaccination, a few convalescent patients were sampled. Study-wide points: The authors identified 304 of 307 vaccine-specific clones in convalescent patients as spike mono-reactive.

Using its own MiXCR run on the PCR reads, TCRdb lists one record per CDR3 protein. The profile shows about 30,000 distinct CDR3 sequences, 49% of them singletons. The time point denotes: late sampling 161 to 241 days after vaccination in three convalescent patients. V gave up 0 bases and J gave up 4 bases; unmatched junction bases: 0. The germline V gene has CDR1 SGHAT and CDR2 FQDESV (reference sequence). The CDR3 loop spans 14 amino acids. This clonotype was seen more than once but under ten times. Its target is not known. The chain has TRBV11-1 and TRBJ1-1; 9 bases match TRBD1. This specimen consisted of CD4+ T cells from blood, obtained about 7 months after SARS-CoV-2 vaccination. The TCR comes from a human donor who had recovered from COVID-19. The CDR3 bases are TGTGCCAGCAGCTTAGCGGGACAGGGCACTGAAGCTTTCTTT. It translates to CASSLAGQGTEAFF.